Shown below are 29 T cell receptor beta chains from a single sample sequenced in a study of T cells after posttransplantation cyclophosphamide (dated by TCRdb to the mid-2010s). The control cohort was around eleven patients given myeloablative marrow transplants with methotrexate plus a calcineurin inhibitor, sampled 1 year after transplant. Receptor libraries were prepared by the immunoSEQ multiplex PCR assay. TCRdb retrieved this table from immuneACCESS and kept in-frame rearrangements only. Not all clones are present; in checked studies, unresolved V genes account for under half, and no reason is known for the remainder. Recorded for this sample are about 22,000 clones; roughly nine tenths of them occurred a single time. 8.2% of the sample is in the top ten clones. The sequencing here drew on PBMCs, taken after an allogeneic stem cell transplant with a calcineurin inhibitor and methotrexate. Every receptor here comes from a female patient aged 45-65 years who received an allogeneic stem cell transplant from an unrelated donor, was CMV-positive, and had chronic GVHD only. In transplant recipients, some T cells may be of donor rather than host origin.

The V and J genes are TRBV2 and TRBJ1-1; the match to TRBD1 covers 9 bases. The CDR3 is made up of 14 amino acids. Germline CDR1 reads SNHLY; CDR2 reads FYNNEI. The junction had 6 bases not matched to a gene; V was cut back by 5 bases and J by 5 bases. The DNA for the CDR3 is TGTGCCAGCAGTCTACAGGGGGCTGGGACTGAAGCTTTCTTT. Protein product: CASSLQGAGTEAFF.

This clone has a handful of counts. This chain links TRBV7-8 with TRBJ2-2; 8 positions match TRBD1. Unmatched junction bases numbered 3, after V lost 5 bases and J lost 7 bases. The germline CDR1 and CDR2 sequences are SGHVS and FQNEAQ. The CDR3 totals 13 residues. The CDR3 loop reads CASSHRGNGELFF. In nucleotides, the CDR3 is TGTGCCAGCAGCCACAGGGGGAACGGGGAGCTGTTTTTT.

The chain employs TRBV5-4 and TRBJ1-2, with no clear D. This CDR3 has 13 amino acids. CDR1 is SGHNT and CDR2 is YYREEE in the germline V gene (reference sequence). The germline V and J ends were trimmed by 3 bases and 1 base, with 7 bases remaining between them. For the CDR3, the DNA is TGTGCCAGCAGCTCACTGAGTAACTATGGCTACACCTTC. It specifies CASSSLSNYGYTF.

The V gene is TRBV5-1, the J gene TRBJ2-5; 9 bases are shared with TRBD1. The DNA end lines up better with TRBJ2-7; the J call may be wrong. CDR3 length: 13 amino acids. Germline-derived CDR1 and CDR2 are SGHRS and YFSETQ. In DNA, the CDR3 is TGCGCCAGCAGATCTCTGGGACAGGGCGAGCAGTACTTC. Translated, it gives CASRSLGQGEQYF.

The DNA of the CDR3 is TGTGCCAGCACTTTACGCGGGGCTGGGGCCAACGTCCTGACTTTC. This gives the protein CASTLRGAGANVLTF. The rearrangement joins TRBV9 to TRBJ2-6, with a possible D match to TRBD2 (6 bases). The V gene lost 6 bases and the J gene lost 2 bases, with 12 bases spanning the gap. The CDR3 loop spans 15 amino acids. From germline, CDR1 is SGDLS and CDR2 YYNGEE.

This clone has a single count. The rearrangement joins TRBV19 to TRBJ2-7; D unresolved. V lost 3 bases to trimming and J lost 2 bases, with 11 bases between them. Germline lookup yields CDR1 LNHDA and CDR2 SQIVND (reference sequence). The CDR3 length is 14 residues. The CDR3 loop is CASSISGRTYEQYF. CDR3 bases: TGTGCCAGTAGTATTTCCGGCAGGACCTACGAGCAGTACTTC.

The chain has TRBV28 and TRBJ2-5, with 7 bases lining up with TRBD1. The V gene end was trimmed by 3 bases and the J gene end by 3 bases; junction bases not matched to a gene: 7. Per germline, CDR1 MDHEN and CDR2 SYDVKM. CDR3 size: 15 residues. The chain's CDR3 is CASSFTGTDKETQYF. The DNA of the CDR3 is TGTGCCAGCAGTTTTACCGGGACAGACAAAGAGACCCAGTACTTC.

This chain connects TRBV19 to TRBJ1-1; perhaps TRBD1 as D (5 bases). This CDR3 region has 13 residues. Germline lookup yields CDR1 LNHDA and CDR2 SQIVND (reference sequence). V lost 6 bases and J 4 bases, leaving 12 bases between the germline ends. CDR3 amino acids: CASRAGGTTEAFF. Written as DNA, the CDR3 is TGTGCCAGTAGAGCTGGGGGGACCACTGAAGCTTTCTTT. Combining the CDR3 with reference TRBV19 and TRBJ1-1 gives the whole variable domain DGGITQSPKYLFRKEGQNVTLSCEQNLNHDAMYWYRQDPGQGLRLIYYSQIVNDFQKGDIAEGYSVSREKKESFPLTVTSAQKNPTAFYLCASRAGGTTEAFFGQGTRLTVV.

The CDR3 loop is CASSFRTGSLTYEQYF. The CDR3 DNA is TGTGCCAGCAGCTTTCGGACAGGGTCGCTAACCTACGAGCAGTACTTC. This sequence joins TRBV5-4 and TRBJ2-7; 8 positions agree with TRBD1. With 2 bases clipped from V and 2 bases from J, the junction kept 9 bases outside the gene matches. Germline V gene lookup returns CDR1 SGHNT and CDR2 YYREEE (reference sequence). The length of the CDR3 is 16 residues.

The chain carries TRBV4-1 and TRBJ2-1, with 8 bases aligning to TRBD1. The CDR3 extends over 18 amino acids. After removal of 1 base from V and 4 bases from J, the junction contained 12 bases not matched to a gene. Germline CDR1 reads MGHRA; CDR2 reads YSYEKL. The CDR3 sequence is CASSQGGKAGQGYNEQFF. CDR3 sequence (DNA): TGCGCCAGCAGCCAAGGGGGAAAAGCAGGACAGGGATACAATGAGCAGTTCTTC.

The rearrangement joins TRBV7-9 to TRBJ1-2; 10 bases are a match to TRBD1. V gave up 5 bases and J gave up 8 bases; unmatched junction bases: 8. The CDR3 is 14 residues long. Germline loops: CDR1 SEHNR, CDR2 FQNEAQ (reference sequence). CDR3: CASSPGQGVKGYTF. In DNA form, the CDR3 reads TGTGCCAGCAGCCCCGGACAGGGGGTAAAGGGCTACACCTTC.

The chain combines TRBV9 with TRBJ2-1, with 9 bases aligning to TRBD1. V was pared by 4 bases and J by 7 bases, with 9 bases of the junction left unmatched. CDR3 size: 15 residues. Germline CDR1 and CDR2: SGDLS and YYNGEE. In nucleotides, the CDR3 is TGTGCCAGCAGCTCCCGGGACAGGGATGAGAATGAGCAGTTCTTC. This sequence encodes CASSSRDRDENEQFF.

This chain joins TRBV15 and TRBJ2-1; TRBD2 agrees at 8 bases. Losses at the gene ends were 5 bases for V and 7 bases for J; bases not matched to a gene: 10. The CDR3 totals 15 residues. The germline V gene encodes CDR1 LNHNV and CDR2 YYDKDF (reference sequence). The CDR3 DNA sequence: TGTGCCACCAGCTCCCAGCGGGAGCTGGGGAATGAGCAGTTCTTC. Protein sequence: CATSSQRELGNEQFF.

V is TRBV5-6 and J is TRBJ1-3; D is uncertain. The CDR3 extends over 14 amino acids. V was clipped by 0 bases and J by 0 bases, with 4 bases between them. Germline CDR1 SGHDT, CDR2 YYEEEE. This CDR3 reads CASSLVFSGNTIYF. CDR3 sequence (DNA): TGTGCCAGCAGCTTGGTATTCTCTGGAAACACCATATATTTT. The full variable domain, with the rest looked up from reference TRBV5-6 and TRBJ1-3, is DAGVTQSPTHLIKTRGQQVTLRCSPKSGHDTVSWYQQALGQGPQFIFQYYEEEERQRGNFPDRFSGHQFPNYSSELNVNALLLGDSALYLCASSLVFSGNTIYFGEGSWLTVV.

The chain joins TRBV5-1 to TRBJ1-1; possibly TRBD1 for D (5 bases). CDR1 SGHRS and CDR2 YFSETQ come from the germline V gene. V was clipped by 3 bases and J by 1 base, with 7 bases between them. This CDR3 is built from 13 residues. The CDR3 nucleotides read TGCGCCAGCAGCTCTCAGGGGAACACTGAAGCTTTCTTT. It is translated as CASSSQGNTEAFF.

The rearrangement uses TRBV19 and TRBJ1-1, with 8 positions matching TRBD1. CDR1 and CDR2 (germline): LNHDA, SQIVND (reference sequence). V dropped 10 bases and J dropped 0; count of bases not matched to a gene: 4. This CDR3 contains 13 residues. The CDR3 region is CATGQGLNTEAFF. As DNA, the CDR3 is TGTGCCACTGGACAGGGACTGAACACTGAAGCTTTCTTT.

The genes are TRBV7-8 and TRBJ2-7; TRBD2 is a possible D gene (6 bases). Germline loops: CDR1 SGHVS, CDR2 FQNEAQ. With 0 bases removed from V and 3 bases from J, the gap between germline ends came to 9 bases. CDR3 length: 14 residues. CDR3 in amino acids: CASSLAGLDYEQYF. The CDR3, as DNA: TGTGCCAGCAGCTTAGCGGGACTGGACTACGAGCAGTACTTC.

The rearrangement joins TRBV29-1 to TRBJ2-5; maybe TRBD2 (6 bases). Germline V gene sequence: CDR1 SQVTM, CDR2 ANQGSEA. The V and J ends lost 0 bases and 11 bases respectively, with 19 bases between them. The CDR3 consists of 14 residues. CDR3 sequence reads: CSVEDLATPWEQYF. The CDR3 nucleotides are TGCAGCGTTGAAGATCTAGCGACTCCGTGGGAGCAGTACTTC.

The genes are TRBV5-1 and TRBJ1-1; D ambiguous. Germline-derived CDR1 and CDR2 are SGHRS and YFSETQ. The CDR3 totals 14 residues. The ends were cut back, 2 bases at V and 4 bases at J, with 12 bases in the middle. The CDR3 is CASSFNGGLTEAFF. DNA of the CDR3: TGCGCCAGCAGCTTCAATGGCGGTCTCACTGAAGCTTTCTTT.

This clone was counted a single time. The CDR3 loop reads CASSLARLAGAIQYF. The CDR3 bases are TGTGCCAGCAGCCTTGCGCGGCTAGCGGGAGCGATCCAGTACTTC. The chain is built from TRBV7-9 and TRBJ2-5, with 10 nucleotides matching TRBD2. V was clipped by 5 bases and J by 10 bases; unmatched bases: 13. The CDR3 covers 15 residues. The germline gives CDR1 SEHNR, CDR2 FQNEAQ (reference sequence).

The chain employs TRBV28 and TRBJ1-1; 7 bases map to TRBD1. V was pared by 10 bases and J by 11 bases, with 10 bases of the junction left unmatched. CDR1 and CDR2 from the germline V gene are MDHEN and SYDVKM. The CDR3 spans 11 residues. CDR3 sequence (DNA): TGTGCCACCGGAGACAGGGTTGGTGCTTTCTTT. Encoded protein: CATGDRVGAFF.

The rearrangement uses TRBV19 and TRBJ2-5, with 7 bases fitting TRBD2. Trimming cost V 1 base and J 5 bases; bases outside gene matches: 10. Germline CDR1 and CDR2: LNHDA and SQIVND (reference sequence). This CDR3 spans 16 amino acids. The CDR3 reads CASSIGEGGRLETQYF. The CDR3 region has the DNA TGTGCCAGTAGTATAGGGGAGGGAGGGCGATTGGAGACCCAGTACTTC.

This chain uses TRBV6-4 with TRBJ1-1; no firm D call. Germline CDR1 is MRHNA and CDR2 is SNTAGT. Trimming shortened V by 6 bases and J by 1 base, and 6 bases separated the two germline ends. The CDR3 totals 12 residues. The CDR3 sequence: CASSNRNTEAFF. For the CDR3, the DNA is TGTGCCAGCAGCAATAGGAACACTGAAGCTTTCTTT.

The chain uses TRBV27 and TRBJ2-5, with 10 bases lining up with TRBD2. The DNA end is more similar to TRBJ2-7, so the J call may be wrong. This CDR3 spans 14 amino acids. CDR1 is MNHEY, CDR2 SMNVEV, per germline (reference sequence). The CDR3 region has the DNA TGTGCCAGCAGTGCCGGACTAGCGGCCTACGAGCAGTACTTC. Translating gives CASSAGLAAYEQYF.

The chain carries TRBV27 and TRBJ2-3; 10 bases line up with TRBD2. Germline CDR1 and CDR2: MNHEY and SMNVEV (reference sequence). CDR3 size: 15 residues. V lost 6 bases and J lost 2; bases outside the gene matches: 5. This CDR3 is CASRLAGGPTDTQYF. In DNA form, the CDR3 reads TGTGCCAGCAGGTTAGCGGGAGGCCCCACAGATACGCAGTATTTT.

This chain connects TRBV19 to TRBJ2-7; D uncertain. This CDR3 has 15 amino acids. With 1 base removed from V and 3 bases from J, the gap between germline ends came to 13 bases. Germline V gene lookup returns CDR1 LNHDA and CDR2 SQIVND (reference sequence). The CDR3: CASSIGSPGFYEQYF. The CDR3 DNA reads TGTGCCAGTAGTATAGGGAGCCCGGGTTTCTACGAGCAGTACTTC.

In this sample, this clone turned up once. The J gene is TRBJ2-3, the V gene TRBV28, with D perhaps TRBD2 (5 bases). Looked up from germline, CDR1 is MDHEN and CDR2 is SYDVKM. CDR3 length equals 13 residues. Trimming shortened V by 5 bases and J by 6 bases, and 12 bases separated the two germline ends. The CDR3 sequence is CASSGGSWDTQYF. The CDR3 coding sequence is TGTGCCAGCAGTGGAGGATCTTGGGATACGCAGTATTTT. Based on the CDR3 plus reference TRBV28 and TRBJ2-3, the full variable domain is DVKVTQSSRYLVKRTGEKVFLECVQDMDHENMFWYRQDPGLGLRLIYFSYDVKMKEKGDIPEGYSVSREKKERFSLILESASTNQTSMYLCASSGGSWDTQYFGPGTRLTVL.

The CDR3 DNA is TGCGCCAGTGAGACATCCGGGAGCTCCTACAATGAGCAGTTCTTC. It yields the protein CASETSGSSYNEQFF. The gene calls are TRBV5-1 and TRBJ2-1; D may be TRBD2 (6 bases). The CDR3 has 15 amino acids. CDR1 and CDR2 (germline): SGHRS, YFSETQ. The ends were cut back, 8 bases at V and 0 bases at J, with 15 bases in the middle.

The rearrangement uses TRBV28 and TRBJ1-4; D might be TRBD1 (6 bases). V gave up 6 bases and J gave up 6 bases, with 14 bases separating them. In germline, CDR1 is MDHEN, CDR2 SYDVKM. This CDR3 comprises 14 residues. The DNA for the CDR3 is TGTGCCAGCAGCCTCTGGGGGCTCGATGAAAAACTGTTTTTT. Its protein product is CASSLWGLDEKLFF.